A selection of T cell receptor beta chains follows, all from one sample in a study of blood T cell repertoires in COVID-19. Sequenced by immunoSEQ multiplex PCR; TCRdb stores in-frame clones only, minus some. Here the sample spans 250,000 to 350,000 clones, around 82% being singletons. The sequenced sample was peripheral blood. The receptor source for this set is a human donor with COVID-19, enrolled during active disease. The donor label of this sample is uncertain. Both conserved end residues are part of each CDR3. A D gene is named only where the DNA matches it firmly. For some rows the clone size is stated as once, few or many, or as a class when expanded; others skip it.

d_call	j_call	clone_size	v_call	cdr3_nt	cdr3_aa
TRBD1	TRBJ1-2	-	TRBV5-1	TGCGCCAGCAGCTTCACAGGGGATCACTATGGCTACACCTTC	CASSFTGDHYGYTF
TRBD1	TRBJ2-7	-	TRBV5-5	TGTGCCAGCAGCGCGGGACAGGGGTTTCCCTACGAGCAGTACTTC	CASSAGQGFPYEQYF
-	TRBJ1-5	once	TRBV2	TGTGCCAGCAGTCCGGGGAGCAATCAGCCCCAGCATTTT	CASSPGSNQPQHF
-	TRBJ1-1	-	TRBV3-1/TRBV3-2	TGTGCCAGCAGCCAAATTAATGAAGCTTTCTTT	CASSQINEAFF
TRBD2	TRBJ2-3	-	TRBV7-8	TGTGCCAGCAGCTTAAGTTCGGCGGGAGGAGCGGGGGGCTCCACAGATACGCAGTATTTT	CASSLSSAGGAGGSTDTQYF
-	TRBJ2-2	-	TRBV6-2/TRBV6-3	TGTGCCAGCAGTTACTTTCCCGGACAGCGGGGTAGCACCGGGGAGCTGTTTTTT	CASSYFPGQRGSTGELFF
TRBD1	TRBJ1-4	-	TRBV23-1	TGCGCCAGCAGTCAATTGCTCACAGGGGGCCGGTCTGCAACTAATGAAAAACTGTTTTTT	CASSQLLTGGRSATNEKLFF
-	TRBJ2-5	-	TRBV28	TGTGCCAGCAGTAAACGGGAGAGAGAGACCCAGTACTTC	CASSKRERETQYF
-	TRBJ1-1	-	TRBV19	TGTGCCTCCCATCGGGAGACGTGGGACACTGAAGCTTTCTTT	CASHRETWDTEAFF
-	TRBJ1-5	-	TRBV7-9	TGTGCCAGCAGCGCAACAGTTAGCAATCAGCCCCAGCATTTT	CASSATVSNQPQHF
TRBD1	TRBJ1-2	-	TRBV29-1	TGCAGCGTTGAAGGAATTGGACAGGGCTATGGCTACACCTTC	CSVEGIGQGYGYTF
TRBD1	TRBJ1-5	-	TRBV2	TGTGCCAGCAGTCAGGGACAGTATAGCAATCAGCCCCAGCATTTT	CASSQGQYSNQPQHF
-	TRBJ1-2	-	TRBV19	TGTGCCAGTAGTATAGGGCTCCAGGGGAGTCTGCATGGCTACACCTTC	CASSIGLQGSLHGYTF
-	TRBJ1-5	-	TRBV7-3	TGTGCCAGCAGCTTATCAGACAATCAGCCCCAGCATTTT	CASSLSDNQPQHF
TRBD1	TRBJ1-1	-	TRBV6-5	TGTGCCAGCAGTACCAGGGGGCCCGGGCCTGAAGCTTTCTTT	CASSTRGPGPEAFF
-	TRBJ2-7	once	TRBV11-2	TGTGCCAGCAGCTTACAGGGGGGAAGGGGAGGTCACTACGAGCAGTACTTC	CASSLQGGRGGHYEQYF
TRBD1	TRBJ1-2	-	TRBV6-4	TGTGCCAGCAGTGAAATGGGGACAGGGTTCTATGGCTACACCTTC	CASSEMGTGFYGYTF
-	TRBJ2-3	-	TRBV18	TGTGCCAGCTCCCTCCAGCCCGGGGTCACAGATACGCAGTATTTT	CASSLQPGVTDTQYF
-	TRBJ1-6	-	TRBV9	TGTGCCAGCAGCGTCCGGGGGGAATCACCCCTCCACTTT	CASSVRGESPLHF
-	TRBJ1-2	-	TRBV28	TGTGCCAGCAGTTTAAGGCAGGGTTATGGCTACACCTTC	CASSLRQGYGYTF
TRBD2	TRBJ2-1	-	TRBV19	TGTGCCAGCCGGACTAGCGGGAGCCCCGGAGGCGAGCAGTTCTTC	CASRTSGSPGGEQFF
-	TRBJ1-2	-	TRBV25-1	TGTGCCAGCGCCACCACAGGGTCGAATGGCTACACCTTC	CASATTGSNGYTF
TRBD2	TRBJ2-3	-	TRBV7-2	TGTGCCAGCAGCAGACGGACTAGCGGAGCTCCGAGGGATACGCAGTATTTT	CASSRRTSGAPRDTQYF
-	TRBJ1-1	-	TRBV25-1	TGTGCCAGCAGTTTATTGAACACTGAAGCTTTCTTT	CASSLLNTEAFF
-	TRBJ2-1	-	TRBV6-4	TGTGCCAGCACGACGACTACCTTATCCAATGAGCAGTTCTTC	CASTTTTLSNEQFF
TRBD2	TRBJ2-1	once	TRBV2	TGTGCCAGCAGTGAAGCGGGTTCGAGCGGGAGGGCCGATGAGCAGTTCTTC	CASSEAGSSGRADEQFF
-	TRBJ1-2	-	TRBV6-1	TGTGCCAGCAGTGAAGATGGTGTCGGCTATGGCTACACCTTC	CASSEDGVGYGYTF
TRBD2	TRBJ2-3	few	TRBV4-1	TGCGCCAGCAGGGGAGGGCCGGTCACAGATACGCAGTATTTT	CASRGGPVTDTQYF
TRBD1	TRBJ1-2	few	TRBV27	TGTGCCAGCAGTTTAACCCTTGGGACAGACTATGGCTACACCTTC	CASSLTLGTDYGYTF
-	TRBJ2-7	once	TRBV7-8	TGTGCCAGCAGCCCCTGGACTCGCCTGGTGGAGCAGTACTTC	CASSPWTRLVEQYF
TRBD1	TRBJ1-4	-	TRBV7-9	TGTGCCAGCAGCTTAGCAAGGGGACAGGACAACAATGAAAAACTGTTTTTT	CASSLARGQDNNEKLFF
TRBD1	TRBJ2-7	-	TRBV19	TGTGCCAGTAGCCCGGGACAGGCTAGCTCCTACGAGCAGTACTTC	CASSPGQASSYEQYF
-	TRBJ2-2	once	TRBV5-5	TGTGCCAGCAGCTTTATATCACAGGTGAACACCGGGGAGCTGTTTTTT	CASSFISQVNTGELFF
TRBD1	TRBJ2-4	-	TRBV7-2	TGTGCCAGCAGCACGAGGACAGGGAGTTCCCAAAACATTCAGTACTTC	CASSTRTGSSQNIQYF
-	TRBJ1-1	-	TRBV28	TGTGCCAGCGATCCCTTCAGGGGTAGGACTGAAGCTTTCTTT	CASDPFRGRTEAFF